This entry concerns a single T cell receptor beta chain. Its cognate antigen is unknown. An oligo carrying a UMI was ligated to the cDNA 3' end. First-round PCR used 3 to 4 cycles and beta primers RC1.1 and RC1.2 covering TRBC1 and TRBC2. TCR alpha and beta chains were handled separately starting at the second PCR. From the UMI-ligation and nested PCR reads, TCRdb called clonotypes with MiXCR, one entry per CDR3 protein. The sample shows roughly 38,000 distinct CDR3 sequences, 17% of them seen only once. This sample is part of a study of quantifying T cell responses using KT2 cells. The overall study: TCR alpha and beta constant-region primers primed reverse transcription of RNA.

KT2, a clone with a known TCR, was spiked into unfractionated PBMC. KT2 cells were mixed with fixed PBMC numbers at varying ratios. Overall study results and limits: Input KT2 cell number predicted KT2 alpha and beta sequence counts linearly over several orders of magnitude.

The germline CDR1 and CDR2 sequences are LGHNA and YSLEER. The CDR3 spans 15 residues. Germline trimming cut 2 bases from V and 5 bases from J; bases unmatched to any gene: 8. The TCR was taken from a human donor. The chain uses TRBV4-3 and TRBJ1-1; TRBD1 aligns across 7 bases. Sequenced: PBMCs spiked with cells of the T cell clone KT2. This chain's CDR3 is CASSQTGTADTEAFF. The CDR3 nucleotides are TGCGCCAGCAGCCAAACCGGGACAGCCGATACTGAAGCTTTCTTT.